A single T cell receptor (beta chain) is shown here with its context. Antigen: not known. Produced via immunoSEQ multiplex PCR; TCRdb's table is partial and in-frame only. The table has a few million clones, 80% to 95% seen once. The CDR3 runs to 16 residues. After removal of 1 base from V and 4 bases from J, the junction contained 4 bases not matched to a gene. Germline-derived CDR1 and CDR2 are KGHSH and LQKENI. These data are taken from a study of shared clonotypes between healthy human individuals. Overall study findings and caveats: Among non-shared clonotypes, generation probabilities were lower than among those shared by all four donors.

The sequence derives from a man younger than 35 in good health. Some clones in this sample may be carry-over from other donors' samples. J is TRBJ2-2 and V is TRBV18; 9 nucleotides align to TRBD2. The sequenced sample was naive CD4+ T cells from PBMCs. As for subset: CD45RA+ positively selected. For the CDR3, the DNA is TGTGCCAGCTCACCACGGGCTAGCGGGACCACCGGGGAGCTGTTTTTT. Encoded protein: CASSPRASGTTGELFF.